What follows are 24 T cell receptor beta chains derived from one specimen sequenced in a study of blood T cell repertoires in COVID-19. Generated by immunoSEQ multiplex PCR, the TCRdb table keeps only in-frame clones and is missing some. This sample yields 250,000 to 350,000 clones, of which 86% are seen a single time; less than 3% belongs to the top ten. Sequenced material: peripheral blood. These receptors all come from a woman younger than 45 with active or convalescent COVID-19.

This chain links TRBV4-2 with TRBJ1-3; tentative D call: TRBD1 (6 bases). The V gene's germline CDR1 is LGHNA and CDR2 YNFKEQ. This CDR3 region has 15 residues. Trimming left V 0 bases short and J 5 bases short, with 11 bases between. CDR3 nucleotide sequence: TGTGCCAGCAGCCAAGATGCCCAGGGGCGAAACACCATATATTTT. Amino acid sequence: CASSQDAQGRNTIYF.

Remarks on this clone: At one end, the junction sequence differs from germline, possibly due to a read error. The V and J genes are TRBV7-7 and TRBJ2-5, with 10 bases lining up with TRBD1. This CDR3 spans 15 amino acids. Germline V gives CDR1 SSHAT, CDR2 FNYEAQ (reference sequence). CDR3 residues: CASSVGQGWPETQYF. The CDR3, as DNA: TGTGCTAGCAGCGTGGGACAGGGGTGGCCGGAGACCCAGTACTTC.

V usage is TRBV5-6 and J usage is TRBJ2-5, with 9 bases aligning to TRBD2. The junction had 16 bases not matched to a gene; V was cut back by 3 bases and J by 1 base. The germline gives CDR1 SGHDT, CDR2 YYEEEE. The CDR3 is made up of 19 amino acids. CDR3 nucleotide sequence: TGTGCCAGCAGCTCCCTAGGGGGTAGCGGGGGAAGCTCCCAAGAGACCCAGTACTTC. Residues: CASSSLGGSGGSSQETQYF.

In this sample, this clone turned up once. V usage is TRBV2 and J usage is TRBJ2-2; no definite D call. The CDR3 has 13 amino acids. CDR1 and CDR2 (germline): SNHLY, FYNNEI. Trimming took 7 bases from V and 2 from J, leaving 8 bases between them. Here the CDR3 reads CASMERNTGELFF. In DNA form, the CDR3 reads TGTGCCAGCATGGAGCGTAACACCGGGGAGCTGTTTTTT.

The chain has TRBV10-1 and TRBJ2-7; 7 positions match TRBD1. V lost 8 bases and J lost 4; bases outside the gene matches: 5. The CDR3 is made up of 12 amino acids. CDR1 and CDR2 (germline): WNHNN, SYGVQD (reference sequence). The CDR3 loop is CASRQGIYEQYF. DNA of the CDR3: TGCGCCAGCCGACAGGGAATATACGAGCAGTACTTC.

This clone was seen a few times. The J gene is TRBJ1-6, the V gene TRBV10-1; D call uncertain. The CDR3 is 15 amino acids. CDR1 and CDR2 from the germline V gene are WNHNN and SYGVQD (reference sequence). Trimming took off 8 bases at V and 9 bases at J, with 20 bases between the two ends. CDR3 in amino acids: CASGCSGPTASPLHF. The CDR3 region has the DNA TGCGCCAGCGGATGCTCCGGCCCTACAGCTTCACCCCTCCACTTT.

The chain links TRBV28 to TRBJ1-1; tentative D call: TRBD1 (6 bases). Germline CDR1 reads MDHEN; CDR2 reads SYDVKM. The CDR3 consists of 15 residues. The V and J ends lost 1 base and 0 bases respectively, with 9 bases between them. For the CDR3, the DNA is TGTGCCAGCAGTTTATTACAGGGACTGAACACTGAAGCTTTCTTT. The encoded protein is CASSLLQGLNTEAFF.

This chain connects TRBV5-4 to TRBJ1-2; D may be TRBD1 (6 bases). The CDR3 is 16 residues long. CDR1 and CDR2 from the germline V gene are SGHNT and YYREEE (reference sequence). The V and J ends lost 4 bases and 1 base respectively, with 17 bases between them. CDR3 sequence: CASSPGGLKVNYGYTF. DNA for the CDR3: TGTGCCAGCAGCCCGGGGGGGCTCAAAGTTAACTATGGCTACACCTTC.

V is TRBV6-5 and J is TRBJ1-1; 11 bases map to TRBD1. Germline lookup yields CDR1 MNHEY and CDR2 SVGAGI. The CDR3 runs 13 residues. Germline trimming cut 6 bases from V and 4 bases from J; bases unmatched to any gene: 1. CDR3 nucleotide sequence: TGTGCCAGCAGGGGACAGGGGGGCACTGAAGCTTTCTTT. Encoded protein: CASRGQGGTEAFF.

The V gene is TRBV9, the J gene TRBJ1-2; 9 nucleotides align to TRBD1. Germline V gene data show CDR1 as SGDLS and CDR2 as YYNGEE. V dropped 4 bases and J dropped 4; count of bases not matched to a gene: 2. This CDR3 comprises 13 residues. The CDR3 reads CASSNRGPYGYTF. The CDR3 DNA follows: TGTGCCAGCAGCAACAGGGGGCCCTATGGCTACACCTTC. Combining the CDR3 with reference TRBV9 and TRBJ1-2 gives the whole variable domain DSGVTQTPKHLITATGQRVTLRCSPRSGDLSVYWYQQSLDQGLQFLIQYYNGEERAKGNILERFSAQQFPDLHSELNLSSLELGDSALYFCASSNRGPYGYTFGSGTRLTVV.

The chain carries TRBV3-1 (or the pseudogene TRBV3-2) and TRBJ2-7; D gene ambiguous. CDR3 length: 13 residues. V lost 3 bases, J lost 5 bases, and 11 bases lay in between. The germline V gene has CDR1 LGHDT and CDR2 YNNKEL (reference sequence). CDR3: CASSQCPGDEQYF. The CDR3 nucleotides are TGTGCCAGCAGCCAGTGTCCTGGAGACGAGCAGTACTTC.

The chain combines TRBV6-5 with TRBJ2-7, with a weak D call TRBD1 (6 bases). CDR1 and CDR2 from the germline V gene are MNHEY and SVGAGI. The V end lost 5 bases, the J end lost 3 bases, and 11 bases lay between the germline ends. CDR3 length: 13 residues. The CDR3 region is CASSKTGIYEQYF. DNA for the CDR3: TGTGCCAGCAGTAAGACAGGTATCTACGAGCAGTACTTC.

The J gene is TRBJ1-5, the V gene TRBV19; 8 bases align to TRBD1. The germline V gene has CDR1 LNHDA and CDR2 SQIVND (reference sequence). The CDR3 contains 16 residues. Trimming cost V 3 bases and J 1 base; bases outside gene matches: 5. CDR3 DNA: TGTGCCAGTAGTATGAGGACAGGGTTAAGCAATCAGCCCCAGCATTTT. Protein sequence: CASSMRTGLSNQPQHF.

The genes are TRBV2 and TRBJ1-2; D is possibly TRBD1 (6 bases). V was cut by 1 base and J by 7 bases, with 13 bases left in between. This CDR3 region has 14 residues. Germline V lookup: CDR1 SNHLY, CDR2 FYNNEI. In DNA form, the CDR3 reads TGTGCCAGCAGTGAAGAGGGGGGAGGGAGTGGCTACACCTTC. Translating it yields CASSEEGGGSGYTF. Full variable domain (outside the CDR3, taken from reference TRBV2 and TRBJ1-2): EPEVTQTPSHQVTQMGQEVILRCVPISNHLYFYWYRQILGQKVEFLVSFYNNEISEKSEIFDDQFSVERPDGSNFTLKIRSTKLEDSAMYFCASSEEGGGSGYTFGSGTRLTVV.

The chain couples TRBV5-8 to TRBJ2-7; 8 bases line up with TRBD1. The CDR3 is made up of 15 amino acids. After removal of 4 bases from V and 1 base from J, the junction contained 7 bases not matched to a gene. The germline CDR1 and CDR2 sequences are SGHTS and YDEGEE. The CDR3 is CASSNRRQGSYEQYF. The CDR3 coding sequence is TGTGCCAGCAGCAATAGGCGACAGGGGTCCTACGAGCAGTACTTC.

The chain is built from TRBV19 and TRBJ1-2; 8 nucleotides match TRBD1. CDR1 is LNHDA and CDR2 is SQIVND in the germline V gene (reference sequence). The CDR3 runs 17 residues. V shed 1 base, J shed 4 bases, and the junction held 11 bases outside the gene matches. The CDR3 region is CASSIGGQGAASYGYTF. CDR3 DNA sequence: TGTGCCAGTAGTATAGGTGGACAGGGAGCGGCGAGCTATGGCTACACCTTC.

This chain uses TRBV27 with TRBJ1-1, with TRBD1 identical over 7 bases. With 3 bases clipped from V and 3 bases from J, the junction kept 7 bases outside the gene matches. Germline assignment: CDR1 MNHEY and CDR2 SMNVEV (reference sequence). CDR3 length: 15 amino acids. DNA for the CDR3: TGTGCCAGCAGTTTTTCCACTCAGGGGGACACTGAAGCTTTCTTT. Translating it yields CASSFSTQGDTEAFF.

The V and J genes are TRBV30 and TRBJ1-6, with unresolved D. Per the germline V gene, CDR1 is GTSNPN and CDR2 is SVGIG (reference sequence). This CDR3 has 16 residues. The V end was cut by 3 bases, the J end by 7 bases, with 19 bases between. The CDR3 coding sequence is TGTGCCTGGAGACTCGCAGGATCTCTATCCAATTCACCCCTCCACTTT. It yields the protein CAWRLAGSLSNSPLHF.

The CDR3 region is CASSLGPYNSPLHF. CDR3 sequence (DNA): TGTGCCAGCAGCTTAGGGCCATATAATTCACCCCTCCACTTT. The V call is TRBV7-6, the J call TRBJ1-6; D remains unclear. The V end lost 1 base, the J end lost 4 bases, and 5 bases lay between the germline ends. This CDR3 spans 14 amino acids. Germline CDR1 SGHVS, CDR2 FNYEAQ.

This clone has a handful of counts. The V call is TRBV18, the J call TRBJ1-4; D is unclear. V lost 2 bases and J lost 3, with 7 bases in between. The length of the CDR3 is 14 residues. Looked up from germline, CDR1 is KGHSH and CDR2 is LQKENI. Written as DNA, the CDR3 is TGTGCCAGCTCACCAGGGCTGGCTAATGAAAAACTGTTTTTT. It encodes CASSPGLANEKLFF.

The V gene is TRBV9, the J gene TRBJ1-1; D ambiguous. From germline, CDR1 is SGDLS and CDR2 YYNGEE. This CDR3 has 13 residues. V shed 0 bases and J shed 5 bases, with 8 bases lying between them. In DNA form, the CDR3 reads TGTGCCAGCAGCGTAGATGGAGGTACTGAAGCTTTCTTT. Its protein product is CASSVDGGTEAFF.

This clone appeared once. The chain has TRBV6-2 or TRBV6-3 and TRBJ1-6, with D tentatively TRBD1 (5 bases). This CDR3 has 14 amino acids. V was trimmed by 4 bases and J by 7 bases, leaving 11 bases between them. The germline V gene has CDR1 MNHEY and CDR2 SVGEGT. CDR3 sequence: CASSSQGRNSPLHF. The CDR3 DNA reads as TGTGCCAGCAGTTCCCAGGGTCGGAATTCACCCCTCCACTTT.

The chain couples TRBV7-9 to TRBJ1-6; 7 bases are a match to TRBD1. Germline V gene sequence: CDR1 SEHNR, CDR2 FQNEAQ (reference sequence). The CDR3 has 15 residues. The V and J ends lost 0 bases and 11 bases, in that order; junction bases with no gene match: 7. The CDR3 loop is CASSLAGSGGPPLHF. As DNA, the CDR3 is TGTGCCAGCAGCTTAGCGGGTTCAGGGGGTCCACCCCTCCACTTT. Complete variable domain (other parts from reference TRBV7-9 and TRBJ1-6): DTGVSQNPRHKITKRGQNVTFRCDPISEHNRLYWYRQTLGQGPEFLTYFQNEAQLEKSRLLSDRFSAERPKGSFSTLEIQRTEQGDSAMYLCASSLAGSGGPPLHFGNGTRLTVT.

The chain uses TRBV28 and TRBJ1-2, with D perhaps TRBD1 (5 bases). This CDR3 comprises 16 residues. Between the trimmed V and J ends, which lost 6 bases and 3 bases, there was a span of 20 bases. Germline CDR1 MDHEN, CDR2 SYDVKM. The CDR3 coding sequence is TGTGCCAGCAGCATTGATCCACTGGGGGGTCACTATGGCTACACCTTC. This encodes CASSIDPLGGHYGYTF.